Listed below are T cell receptor beta chains from one sample, sequenced in a study of cytomegalovirus exposure and HLA in healthy donors. The method was immunoSEQ multiplex PCR; TCRdb's version includes in-frame clones alone and lacks a portion of them. The table shows roughly 190,000 clones, with roughly 79% occurring only once. The sample comprised PBMCs. These receptors originate from a woman between 18 and 30 years old in good health and CMV-seronegative. Each CDR3 is given without its conserved first and last residue.

j_gene: TRBJ2-1
len: 16
v_gene: TRBV18
CDR3aa: ASSLGLAGVNGGNEQF

j_gene: TRBJ1-6
len: 13
v_gene: TRBV11-2
CDR3aa: ASSLGQGAYSPLH

j_gene: TRBJ1-6
len: 16
v_gene: TRBV7-2
CDR3aa: ASSLIGQGFTYNSPLH

j_gene: TRBJ1-6
len: 15
v_gene: TRBV19
CDR3aa: ASSGDRTNSYNSPLH

j_gene: TRBJ2-1
len: 12
v_gene: TRBV5-6
CDR3aa: ASISSGRVNEQF

j_gene: TRBJ2-1
len: 15
v_gene: TRBV10-3
CDR3aa: AISGTSGRGSYNEQF

j_gene: TRBJ2-3
len: 13
v_gene: TRBV11-3
CDR3aa: ASSLGGVSTDTQY

j_gene: TRBJ1-6
len: 12
v_gene: TRBV19
CDR3aa: ASRPGQQNSPLH

j_gene: TRBJ2-7
len: 13
v_gene: TRBV9
CDR3aa: ASSPEQGAAYEQY

j_gene: TRBJ2-7
len: 12
v_gene: TRBV6-1
CDR3aa: ASSPGLAFGEQY

j_gene: TRBJ2-1
len: 12
v_gene: TRBV15
CDR3aa: ATSRPDTNNEQF

j_gene: TRBJ2-4
len: 11
v_gene: TRBV28
CDR3aa: ASSPGQGHIQY

j_gene: TRBJ2-2
len: 13
v_gene: TRBV5-1
CDR3aa: ASSLGTSNTGELF

j_gene: TRBJ1-2
len: 11
v_gene: TRBV19
CDR3aa: ASIGTGGGGYT

j_gene: TRBJ1-2
len: 11
v_gene: TRBV30
CDR3aa: AWSFDLEVGYT

j_gene: TRBJ2-7
len: 15
v_gene: TRBV5-4
CDR3aa: ASSMGTSGELTYEQY

j_gene: TRBJ1-2
len: 10
v_gene: TRBV25-1
CDR3aa: ATETGFYGYT

j_gene: TRBJ2-3
len: 11
v_gene: TRBV28
CDR3aa: ASSVREEDTQY

j_gene: TRBJ1-1
len: 12
v_gene: TRBV28
CDR3aa: ASNTPRVNTEAF

j_gene: TRBJ2-5
len: 13
v_gene: TRBV6-5
CDR3aa: ASSYSTGAPETQY

j_gene: TRBJ2-1
len: 11
v_gene: TRBV9
CDR3aa: ASSTGFYNEQF

j_gene: TRBJ2-3
len: 13
v_gene: TRBV11-2
CDR3aa: ASSLEGGGTDTQY

j_gene: TRBJ2-7
len: 11
v_gene: TRBV7-9
CDR3aa: ASSLVFGYEQY

j_gene: TRBJ1-1
len: 12
v_gene: TRBV12-5
CDR3aa: ASGFEQANTEAF

j_gene: TRBJ2-7
len: 12
v_gene: TRBV10-3
CDR3aa: ATAPGTIFYEQY

j_gene: TRBJ1-3
len: 13
v_gene: TRBV29-1
CDR3aa: SVGVGGKGQGTIY

j_gene: TRBJ2-5
len: 11
v_gene: TRBV28
CDR3aa: AIDRTGQETQY

j_gene: TRBJ1-1
len: 12
v_gene: TRBV27
CDR3aa: ASSFDSWDTEAF

j_gene: TRBJ2-1
len: 13
v_gene: TRBV5-1
CDR3aa: ASSGRDRGYNEQF

j_gene: TRBJ1-3
len: 9
v_gene: TRBV7-9
CDR3aa: AAESGNTIY

j_gene: TRBJ1-5
len: 13
v_gene: TRBV6-6
CDR3aa: ASTSGTGSNQPQH

j_gene: TRBJ1-4
len: 14
v_gene: TRBV29-1
CDR3aa: SVHTQGARVNEKLF

j_gene: TRBJ1-2
len: 12
v_gene: TRBV2
CDR3aa: ASSPDRGPAGYT